This TCR beta chain was sequenced during a study of T cells in Graves' hyperthyroidism and ophthalmopathy. Exclusion followed for patients with uncontrolled infection, other autoimmune disease, pregnancy or lactation. TCR beta CDR3 regions were amplified from RNA transcripts. In the first-round RT-PCR of the TCR CDR3, the HTBI primer set was used. From the multiplex PCR reads, TCRdb called clonotypes with MiXCR, one entry per CDR3 protein. The table lists fewer than 900,000 distinct CDR3 sequences, around 20% of them singletons. With respect to this clonotype: Its target is unknown.

Points from the study as a whole: Most expanded thyroid clonotypes above 0.001 recurred in blood.

The CDR3 sequence is 16 residues long. CDR1 and CDR2 from the germline V gene are SQVTM and ANQGSEA. V shed 6 bases and J 4 bases; nucleotides not matched to a gene: 10. The sample was blood. This TCR was sampled from a woman aged 45 to 65 with Graves' hyperthyroidism that later progressed to Graves' ophthalmopathy. The chain carries TRBV29-1 and TRBJ2-2; the match to TRBD2 covers 11 bases. The CDR3 sequence is CSVTIAGGLGTGELFF. CDR3 nucleotide sequence: TGCAGCGTCACCATAGCGGGGGGGCTCGGCACCGGGGAGCTGTTTTTT.